These T cell receptor beta chains were read from a single sample in a study of technical replicates of blood from several donors. Clones were read by immunoSEQ multiplex PCR, and TCRdb kept only the in-frame ones, dropping some. Here the sample spans tens of thousands of clones, about 87% being singletons. The material sequenced was PBMCs. The receptors here all came from a human donor in good health. Some clones in this sample may be carry-over from other donors' samples. Both conserved end residues are part of each CDR3. The D gene is left open where the match is weak. A clone size is listed for some rows: how often the clone was seen (once, few, many), or a class if it is expanded.

CDR3	DNA	V	D	J	size
CSVDLSTDTQYF	TGCAGCGTTGATTTAAGCACAGATACGCAGTATTTT	TRBV29-1	NA	TRBJ2-3	NA
CASSVGTAGQPQHF	TGTGCCAGCAGCGTAGGGACAGCTGGACAGCCCCAGCATTTT	TRBV9	NA	TRBJ1-5	NA
CSVLGSGGETQYF	TGCAGCGTCCTCGGGTCGGGGGGAGAGACCCAGTACTTC	TRBV29-1	TRBD2	TRBJ2-5	NA
CASSLRQILTSGNEQYF	TGTGCCAGCAGCTTAAGGCAAATCCTTACTAGCGGGAACGAGCAGTACTTC	TRBV7-2	TRBD2	TRBJ2-7	NA
CAIRKGGTNQPQHF	TGTGCCATCCGGAAGGGGGGGACCAATCAGCCCCAGCATTTT	TRBV6-1	NA	TRBJ1-5	NA
CASSPPGTSGGKTQYF	TGTGCCAGCAGTCCACCCGGGACTAGCGGCGGGAAGACCCAGTACTTC	TRBV6-6	TRBD2	TRBJ2-5	NA
CASCKRMETQYF	TGTGCCAGCTGTAAGCGAATGGAGACCCAGTACTTC	TRBV7-2	NA	TRBJ2-5	once
CASRKERLAEAFF	TGTGCCAGCAGGAAGGAGCGGCTGGCTGAAGCTTTCTTT	TRBV2	NA	TRBJ1-1	NA
CASSRVYDTDTQYF	TGCGCCAGCAGCCGGGTATACGACACAGATACGCAGTATTTT	TRBV5-1	NA	TRBJ2-3	NA
CSVPSEVGQGLYGYTF	TGCAGCGTCCCCTCGGAGGTGGGACAGGGGCTCTATGGCTACACCTTC	TRBV29-1	TRBD1	TRBJ1-2	NA
CASSSDFQETQYF	TGTGCCAGCAGCTCGGACTTCCAAGAGACCCAGTACTTC	TRBV7-6	NA	TRBJ2-5	few
CASSPGLSGTGELFF	TGTGCCAGCAGCCCGGGTCTGTCGGGCACCGGGGAGCTGTTTTTT	TRBV5-4	NA	TRBJ2-2	NA
CASSPLGVEGGAFF	TGTGCCAGCAGTCCTTTGGGGGTGGAGGGAGGCGCTTTCTTT	TRBV6-6	NA	TRBJ1-1	NA
CASSGGLAGQETQYF	TGTGCCAGCAGCGGCGGACTAGCGGGGCAAGAGACCCAGTACTTC	TRBV5-4	TRBD2	TRBJ2-5	NA
CASSLGPTGTLSYEQYF	TGTGCCAGCAGCTTAGGGCCGACAGGGACGCTCTCCTACGAGCAGTACTTC	TRBV7-2	TRBD1	TRBJ2-7	once
CASSLRQESTGELFF	TGTGCCAGCAGCTTACGACAGGAGAGTACCGGGGAGCTGTTTTTT	TRBV7-3	NA	TRBJ2-2	NA
CASSAQDRGGSYEQYF	TGTGCCAGCAGCGCACAAGACAGGGGAGGGTCCTACGAGCAGTACTTC	TRBV7-3	NA	TRBJ2-7	NA
CASIQVGGAREKLFF	TGTGCCAGCATCCAGGTCGGGGGGGCAAGGGAAAAACTGTTTTTT	TRBV6-6	NA	TRBJ1-4	few
CASSLGEGTDTQYF	TGCGCCAGCAGCTTGGGCGAGGGCACAGATACGCAGTATTTT	TRBV5-1	NA	TRBJ2-3	once
CASYFAAEAFF	TGTGCCAGTTATTTTGCGGCTGAAGCTTTCTTT	TRBV6-5	NA	TRBJ1-1	NA
CASSKRTGREETQYF	TGTGCCAGCAGCAAGCGGACAGGGAGAGAAGAGACCCAGTACTTC	TRBV7-2	TRBD1	TRBJ2-5	NA
CASSLSTSGKYNEQFF	TGTGCCAGCAGCTTGAGTACTAGCGGGAAATACAATGAGCAGTTCTTC	TRBV5-4	TRBD2	TRBJ2-1	NA
CASGWWDWDSPLHF	TGTGCTAGTGGGTGGTGGGACTGGGATTCACCCCTCCACTTT	TRBV12-5	NA	TRBJ1-6	NA
CASSFPGQGASGYTF	TGTGCCAGCAGTTTCCCGGGACAGGGGGCCAGTGGCTACACCTTC	TRBV25-1	TRBD1	TRBJ1-2	NA
CASSYTGVGSYEQYF	TGTGCCAGCAGTTATACAGGGGTGGGCTCCTACGAGCAGTACTTC	TRBV5-6	TRBD1	TRBJ2-7	NA
CASSYGLDYEQYF	TGTGCCAGCAGCTACGGACTAGACTACGAGCAGTACTTC	TRBV7-2	TRBD2	TRBJ2-7	NA
CASGVDRGTSYEQYF	TGTGCCAGCGGGGTCGACAGGGGAACGTCTTACGAGCAGTACTTC	TRBV2	TRBD1	TRBJ2-7	NA
CASSLRGGGSYEQYF	TGTGCCAGCAGCTTACGGGGCGGGGGTTCCTACGAGCAGTACTTC	TRBV7-3	TRBD2	TRBJ2-7	NA
CASSPTQVAAYEQYF	TGTGCCAGCAGCCCGACCCAGGTGGCCGCCTACGAGCAGTACTTC	TRBV11-3	NA	TRBJ2-7	NA
CASSADRVSPDTQYF	TGCGCCAGCAGCGCGGACAGGGTCAGCCCAGATACGCAGTATTTT	TRBV4-3	TRBD1	TRBJ2-3	NA
CAWSVWGLAEGSETQYF	TGTGCCTGGAGTGTATGGGGACTAGCGGAAGGATCGGAGACCCAGTACTTC	TRBV30	TRBD2	TRBJ2-5	NA
CASSLGWAGETQYF	TGTGCCAGCAGCTTAGGATGGGCGGGGGAGACCCAGTACTTC	TRBV7-2	NA	TRBJ2-5	NA
CASSLNRGQETQYF	TGTGCCAGCAGCTTAAACAGGGGACAAGAGACCCAGTACTTC	TRBV7-7	TRBD1	TRBJ2-5	NA
CASSQAGTGGFGELFF	TGTGCCAGCAGCCAAGCCGGGACAGGGGGATTCGGGGAGCTGTTTTTT	TRBV4-2	TRBD1	TRBJ2-2	few
CASSLARNQPQHF	TGTGCCAGCAGCTTAGCGCGGAATCAGCCCCAGCATTTT	TRBV11-1	NA	TRBJ1-5	NA
CASSLSPGGLTEAFF	TGCGCCAGCAGCTTGTCCCCAGGGGGATTAACTGAAGCTTTCTTT	TRBV5-1	TRBD1	TRBJ1-1	NA
CASSPPGTGSPLHF	TGCGCCAGCAGCCCCCCAGGGACTGGTTCACCCCTCCACTTT	TRBV5-1	NA	TRBJ1-6	NA
CASSELWTGDRAFF	TGTGCCAGCAGTGAATTATGGACAGGGGACCGAGCTTTCTTT	TRBV25-1	TRBD1	TRBJ1-1	NA
CASSEQGVGYTF	TGTGCCAGCAGTGAACAGGGGGTGGGCTACACCTTC	TRBV6-1	TRBD1	TRBJ1-2	NA
CASSPRTGESGELFF	TGTGCCAGCAGCCCCCGGACAGGGGAGTCCGGGGAGCTGTTTTTT	TRBV7-7	TRBD1	TRBJ2-2	NA
CASSLGTGGRRTEAFF	TGTGCCAGCAGCTTGGGGACAGGGGGAAGAAGAACTGAAGCTTTCTTT	TRBV11-2	TRBD1	TRBJ1-1	medium-sized
CASSSPGGDTQYF	TGTGCCAGCAGCTCGCCCGGGGGGGATACGCAGTATTTT	TRBV11-3	TRBD2	TRBJ2-3	NA
CASSLGLGASGPSYEQYF	TGCGCCAGCAGCTTGGGTCTAGGGGCTAGCGGGCCCTCCTACGAGCAGTACTTC	TRBV5-1	TRBD2	TRBJ2-7	NA
CASSSQTSGLDEQYF	TGTGCCAGCAGCTCTCAGACTAGCGGGTTAGACGAGCAGTACTTC	TRBV7-2	TRBD2	TRBJ2-7	NA
CATTRLAGANTGELFF	TGTGCCACCACTCGACTAGCGGGAGCGAACACCGGGGAGCTGTTTTTT	TRBV27	TRBD2	TRBJ2-2	NA
CASSLARDSSTDTQYF	TGCGCCAGCAGCTTGGCAAGGGACAGTAGCACAGATACGCAGTATTTT	TRBV5-1	TRBD1	TRBJ2-3	NA
CASSNGIDYNEQFF	TGTGCCAGTAGTAACGGGATTGACTACAATGAGCAGTTCTTC	TRBV19	NA	TRBJ2-1	NA
CASQYMPGQGAGGTEAFF	TGTGCCAGCCAGTACATGCCGGGACAGGGGGCTGGGGGCACTGAAGCTTTCTTT	TRBV19	TRBD1	TRBJ1-1	NA
CASSSSDWTGELFF	TGTGCCAGCAGCTCTAGCGACTGGACCGGGGAGCTGTTTTTT	TRBV7-7	NA	TRBJ2-2	NA
CASSIETFTEAFF	TGTGCCAGTAGTATAGAAACTTTCACTGAAGCTTTCTTT	TRBV19	NA	TRBJ1-1	NA
CASSSGVALSSYEQYF	TGTGCCAGCAGCTCGGGGGTAGCCTTAAGCTCCTACGAGCAGTACTTC	TRBV7-8	NA	TRBJ2-7	NA
CASSAIDRLDYGYTF	TGTGCCAGCAGCGCCATAGACAGGTTGGACTATGGCTACACCTTC	TRBV5-6	NA	TRBJ1-2	NA
CSAGTESTGELFF	TGCAGCGCTGGGACAGAGAGCACCGGGGAGCTGTTTTTT	TRBV29-1	TRBD1	TRBJ2-2	once
CASSQTRNQPQHF	TGTGCCAGCAGTCAAACAAGAAATCAGCCCCAGCATTTT	TRBV6-5	NA	TRBJ1-5	NA
CASSDHRGRITEAFF	TGTGCCAGCAGTGATCACAGGGGGCGGATCACTGAAGCTTTCTTT	TRBV6-4	TRBD1	TRBJ1-1	NA
CASSQEPGGNEKLFF	TGCGCCAGCAGCCAAGAGCCAGGAGGTAATGAAAAACTGTTTTTT	TRBV4-3	NA	TRBJ1-4	NA
CASSLQGGNTEAFF	TGTGCCAGCAGCCTTCAGGGGGGAAACACTGAAGCTTTCTTT	TRBV7-2	TRBD1	TRBJ1-1	NA